What follows is one T cell receptor beta chain and its context. This clone turned up a few times. Its antigen target is currently unknown. One base away there is no much larger clone; base qualities are not given. The goal of deep resolution MiSeq sequencing was a depth between 1 in 1 million and 1 in 200,000 T cells, and coverage averaged 10x per clonotype. The immunoSEQ hsTCRB Kit was used to generate the TCR beta libraries. The source study handled its data this way. Data were analyzed with ImmunoSEQ Data Assistant and ImmunoSEQ Analyzer, with V, D and J genes assigned per IMGT definitions. Clonality was computed as one minus normalized Shannon entropy of productive rearrangement frequencies, ranging from 0 to 1. Only overrepresented clonotypes making up at least 0.05% of each patient's repertoire were included in the public clonotype analysis. More than ten repertoires from age-matched healthy donors, obtained from immuneACCESS, served as clonality controls. TCRdb holds this immuneACCESS table with in-frame rearrangements only. Some clones are missing; in checked studies, unresolved V genes explain under half, and the rest has no known cause. V and J calls plus clone size are reproduced from that table; the DNA served to infer D and trimming. This sample gives 90,000 to 95,000 clones in total; roughly four fifths of them show up just once. Around 25% of the sample is in the top ten clones.

The data are from a study of cytotoxic CD8 clonotypes in ibrutinib-treated CLL (dated by TCRdb to about 2021). With regard to the full study: The cohort had about a dozen relapsed/refractory and approximately 15 treatment-naive patients; 17 were IGHV unmutated. Responses were partial in 24 patients and complete in 2; after median approximately 69 months follow-up, roughly 15 stayed in remission and some twelve progressed. Samples at response were collected after a median of roughly twelve months of treatment, with a range of roughly 6 to 40 months. On average, each sample yielded roughly 260,000 productive templates and 94,082 productive rearrangements. Of the approximately 91 people in the trial, 25 to 30 had longitudinal samples available. Cryopreserved peripheral blood mononuclear cells were obtained prior to treatment, at the time of response, and at either disease progression or sustained remission. Every sample from remission and from progressive disease was obtained while the patients were still on ibrutinib. What the study reported, not specific to this receptor: At baseline, clonality was higher than in age-matched healthy donors and showed a strong correlation with circulating CD8+ T-cell counts. Clonality increased at ibrutinib response, stayed stable in sustained remission, and fell back toward baseline at progression. Public clonotypes were rare and either shrank or stayed stable during treatment, and the rise in clonality at ibrutinib response reflected expansion of private clonotypes. Sampling times were not matched between patients in sustained remission and patients whose disease was progressing, and lymph node repertoires were not examined.

V is pared back by 6 bases and J by 2 bases, with 6 bases lying between the germline termini. The CDR1 and CDR2 encoded by the germline V gene are SGHRS and YFSETQ. Measured from the cysteine to the phenylalanine, the CDR3 is 11 residues long. Of the read, only the CDR3 DNA is kept; its 33 bases are in frame from base 1. The time point label, as the study defines it: approximately 2 years on ibrutinib. For TCR beta library preparation, about 1.8 micrograms of genomic DNA were isolated from cryopreserved PBMCs. High-throughput TCR beta sequencing was performed on longitudinal blood samples from CLL patients receiving ibrutinib monotherapy. The patients took part in an open-label, single-center phase 2 trial of ibrutinib monotherapy.

This sequence originates from a human donor with chronic lymphocytic leukemia. Here the sequenced sample was PBMCs, taken after 24 months of ibrutinib treatment. Recombination joined TRBV5-1 with TRBJ2-7; the D segment could be TRBD1, given 5 matching bases. The DNA sequence reads TGCGCCAGCACGGACACCTACGAGCAGTACTTC. This codes for CASTDTYEQYF.